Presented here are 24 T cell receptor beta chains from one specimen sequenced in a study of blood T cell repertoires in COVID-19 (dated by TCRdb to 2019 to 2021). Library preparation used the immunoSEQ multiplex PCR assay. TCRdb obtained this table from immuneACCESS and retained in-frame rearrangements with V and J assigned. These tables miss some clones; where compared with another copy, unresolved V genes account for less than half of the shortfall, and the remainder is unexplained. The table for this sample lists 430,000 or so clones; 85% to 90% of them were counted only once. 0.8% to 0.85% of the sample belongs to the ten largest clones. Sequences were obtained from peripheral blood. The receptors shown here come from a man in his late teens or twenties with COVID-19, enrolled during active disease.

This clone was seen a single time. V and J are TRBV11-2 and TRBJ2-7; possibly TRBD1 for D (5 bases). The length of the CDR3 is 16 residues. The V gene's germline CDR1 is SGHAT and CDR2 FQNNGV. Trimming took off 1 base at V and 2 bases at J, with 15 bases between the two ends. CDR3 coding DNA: TGTGCCAGCAGCTTAGGGGGCGGAGCGCCAGCCTACGAGCAGTACTTC. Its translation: CASSLGGGAPAYEQYF.

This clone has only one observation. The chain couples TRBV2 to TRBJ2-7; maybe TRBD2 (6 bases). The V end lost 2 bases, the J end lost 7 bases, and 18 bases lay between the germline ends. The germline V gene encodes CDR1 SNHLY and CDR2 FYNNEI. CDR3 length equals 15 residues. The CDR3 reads CASSEMVIPGGEQYF. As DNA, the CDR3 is TGTGCCAGCAGTGAAATGGTGATACCCGGAGGGGAGCAGTACTTC.

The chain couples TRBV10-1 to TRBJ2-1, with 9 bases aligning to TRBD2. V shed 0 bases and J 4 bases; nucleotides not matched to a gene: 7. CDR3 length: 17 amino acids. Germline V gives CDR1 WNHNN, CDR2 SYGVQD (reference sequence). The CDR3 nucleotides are TGCGCCAGCAGTGAGTCGAGACTAGCGGACTATTACAATGAGCAGTTCTTC. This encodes CASSESRLADYYNEQFF.

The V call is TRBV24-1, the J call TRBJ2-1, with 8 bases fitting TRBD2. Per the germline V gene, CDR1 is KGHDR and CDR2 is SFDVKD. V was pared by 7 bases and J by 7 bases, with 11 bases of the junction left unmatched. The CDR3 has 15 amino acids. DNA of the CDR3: TGTGCCACCAGGGACGGTTCCGGGACTAGAAATGAGCAGTTCTTC. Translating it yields CATRDGSGTRNEQFF.

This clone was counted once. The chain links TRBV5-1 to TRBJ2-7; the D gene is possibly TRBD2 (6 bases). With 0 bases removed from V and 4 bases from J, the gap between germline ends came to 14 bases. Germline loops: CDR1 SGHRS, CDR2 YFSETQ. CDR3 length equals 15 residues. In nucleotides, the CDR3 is TGCGCCAGCAGCTTGGATGGTACCGGGGGATACGAGCAGTACTTC. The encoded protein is CASSLDGTGGYEQYF. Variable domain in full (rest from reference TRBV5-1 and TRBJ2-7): KAGVTQTPRYLIKTRGQQVTLSCSPISGHRSVSWYQQTPGQGLQFLFEYFSETQRNKGNFPGRFSGRQFSNSRSEMNVSTLELGDSALYLCASSLDGTGGYEQYFGPGTRLTVT.

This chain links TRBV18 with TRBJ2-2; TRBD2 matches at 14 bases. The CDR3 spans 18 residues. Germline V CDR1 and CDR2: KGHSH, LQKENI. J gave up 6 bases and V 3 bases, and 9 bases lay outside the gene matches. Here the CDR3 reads CASSPPRTSGRTAGELFF. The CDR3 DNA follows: TGTGCCAGCTCACCCCCCAGGACTAGCGGGAGGACAGCCGGGGAGCTGTTTTTT. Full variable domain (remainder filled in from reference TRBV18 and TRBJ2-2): NAGVMQNPRHLVRRRGQEARLRCSPMKGHSHVYWYRQLPEEGLKFMVYLQKENIIDESGMPKERFSAEFPKEGPSILRIQQVVRGDSAAYFCASSPPRTSGRTAGELFFGEGSRLTVL.

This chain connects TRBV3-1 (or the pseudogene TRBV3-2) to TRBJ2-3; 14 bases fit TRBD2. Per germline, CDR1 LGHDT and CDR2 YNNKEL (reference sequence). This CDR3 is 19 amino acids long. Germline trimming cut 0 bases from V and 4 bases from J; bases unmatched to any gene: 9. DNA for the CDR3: TGTGCCAGCAGCCAAGATAGGGTTCGACTAGCGGGGGGGGCAGATACGCAGTATTTT. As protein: CASSQDRVRLAGGADTQYF.

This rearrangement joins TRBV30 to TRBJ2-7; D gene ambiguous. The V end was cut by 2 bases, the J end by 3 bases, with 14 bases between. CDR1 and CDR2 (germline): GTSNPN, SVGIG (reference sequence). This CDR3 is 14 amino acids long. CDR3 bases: TGTGCCTGGAGTACCCCCCCCGGCGGCTACGAGCAGTACTTC. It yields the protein CAWSTPPGGYEQYF.

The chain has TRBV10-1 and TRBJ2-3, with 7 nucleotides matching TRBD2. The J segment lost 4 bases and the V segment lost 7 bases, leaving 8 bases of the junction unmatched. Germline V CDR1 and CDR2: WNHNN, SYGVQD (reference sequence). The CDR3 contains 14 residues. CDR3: CASKGGRVADTQYF. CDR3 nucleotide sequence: TGCGCCAGCAAGGGCGGGAGAGTAGCAGATACGCAGTATTTT.

The DNA of the CDR3 is TGTGCCAGCAGTGAACATTCCTTCAGGGGCCACGAGCAGTACTTC. Translated: CASSEHSFRGHEQYF. V usage is TRBV6-1 and J usage is TRBJ2-7; the D gene is possibly TRBD1 (6 bases). The germline V gene encodes CDR1 MNHNS and CDR2 SASEGT. This CDR3 has 15 residues. Trimming took off 2 bases at V and 5 bases at J, with 16 bases between the two ends.

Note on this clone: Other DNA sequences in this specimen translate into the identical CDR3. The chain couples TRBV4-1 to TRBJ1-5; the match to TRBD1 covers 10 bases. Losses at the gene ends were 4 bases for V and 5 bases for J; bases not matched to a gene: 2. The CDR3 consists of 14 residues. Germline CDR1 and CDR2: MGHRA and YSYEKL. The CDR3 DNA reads TGCGCCAGCAGCCTAGGGACAGGGGATCAGCCCCAGCATTTT. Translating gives CASSLGTGDQPQHF.

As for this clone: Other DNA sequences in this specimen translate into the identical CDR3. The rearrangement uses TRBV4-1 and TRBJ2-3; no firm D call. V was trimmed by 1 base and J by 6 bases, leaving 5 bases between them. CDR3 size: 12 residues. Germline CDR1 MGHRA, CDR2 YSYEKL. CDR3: CASSQVQDTQYF. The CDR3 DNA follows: TGCGCCAGCAGCCAAGTGCAGGATACGCAGTATTTT.

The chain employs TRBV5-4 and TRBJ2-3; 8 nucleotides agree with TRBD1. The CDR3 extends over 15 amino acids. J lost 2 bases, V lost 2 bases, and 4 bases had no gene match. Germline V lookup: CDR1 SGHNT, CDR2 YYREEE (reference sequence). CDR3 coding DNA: TGTGCCAGCAGCTTTAACCAGGGGGCCACAGATACGCAGTATTTT. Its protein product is CASSFNQGATDTQYF.

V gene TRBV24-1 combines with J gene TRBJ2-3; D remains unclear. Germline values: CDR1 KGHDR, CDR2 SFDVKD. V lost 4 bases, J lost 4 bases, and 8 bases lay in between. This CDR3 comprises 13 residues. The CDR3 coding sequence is TGTGCCACCAGTGAGGTTAGTGCAGATACGCAGTATTTT. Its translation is CATSEVSADTQYF.

This CDR3 reads CASSLQGITEKLFF. DNA of the CDR3: TGCGCCAGCAGTCTTCAGGGCATAACTGAAAAACTGTTTTTT. The V call is TRBV5-1, the J call TRBJ1-4, with a possible D match to TRBD1 (5 bases). CDR3 size: 14 residues. Trimming cost V 5 bases and J 7 bases, with 15 bases left between them. Germline values: CDR1 SGHRS, CDR2 YFSETQ.

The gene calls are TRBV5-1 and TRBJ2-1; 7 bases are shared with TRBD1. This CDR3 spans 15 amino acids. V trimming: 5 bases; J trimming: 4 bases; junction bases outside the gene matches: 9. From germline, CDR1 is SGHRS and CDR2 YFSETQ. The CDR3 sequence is CASRRDRESYNEQFF. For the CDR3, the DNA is TGCGCCAGCAGGAGAGACAGGGAGTCGTACAATGAGCAGTTCTTC.

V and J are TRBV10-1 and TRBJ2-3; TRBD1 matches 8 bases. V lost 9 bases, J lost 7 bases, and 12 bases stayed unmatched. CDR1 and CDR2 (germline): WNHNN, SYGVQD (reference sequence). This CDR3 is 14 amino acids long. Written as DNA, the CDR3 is TGCGCCAGTACCCTTGACAGGGGAGCGAATACGCAGTATTTT. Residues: CASTLDRGANTQYF.

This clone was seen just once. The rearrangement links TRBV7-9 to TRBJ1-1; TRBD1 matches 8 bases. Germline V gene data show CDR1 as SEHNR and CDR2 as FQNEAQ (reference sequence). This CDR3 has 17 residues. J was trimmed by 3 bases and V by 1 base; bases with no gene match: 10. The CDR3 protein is CASSLVPGRGPDTEAFF. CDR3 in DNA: TGTGCCAGCAGCTTAGTTCCGGGCAGGGGGCCCGACACTGAAGCTTTCTTT.

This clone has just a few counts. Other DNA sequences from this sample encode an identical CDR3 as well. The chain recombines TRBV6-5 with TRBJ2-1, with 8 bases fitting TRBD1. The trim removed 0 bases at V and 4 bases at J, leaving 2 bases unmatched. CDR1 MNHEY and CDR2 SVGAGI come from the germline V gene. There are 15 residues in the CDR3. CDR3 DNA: TGTGCCAGCAGTTACTCTCGGACAGGGTACAATGAGCAGTTCTTC. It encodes CASSYSRTGYNEQFF.

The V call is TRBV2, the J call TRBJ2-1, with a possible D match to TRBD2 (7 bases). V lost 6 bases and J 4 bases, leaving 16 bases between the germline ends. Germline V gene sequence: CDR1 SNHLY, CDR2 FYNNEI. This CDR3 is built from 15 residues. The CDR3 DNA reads TGTGCCAGCAGATTCTCGCGGGGGCAATACAATGAGCAGTTCTTC. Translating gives CASRFSRGQYNEQFF.

CDR3 in amino acids: CASEGRSYEQYF. The CDR3 bases are TGTGCCAGCGAGGGTCGCTCCTACGAGCAGTACTTC. The chain couples TRBV3-1 (or the pseudogene TRBV3-2) to TRBJ2-7; tentative D call: TRBD2 (5 bases). The V and J ends lost 8 bases and 0 bases respectively, with 8 bases between them. Germline CDR1 is LGHDT and CDR2 is YNNKEL (reference sequence). The CDR3 runs 12 residues.

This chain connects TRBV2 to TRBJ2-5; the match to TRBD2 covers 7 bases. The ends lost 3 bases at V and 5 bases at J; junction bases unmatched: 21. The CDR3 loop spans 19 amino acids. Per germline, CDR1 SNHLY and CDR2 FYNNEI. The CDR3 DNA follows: TGTGCCAGCAGTGATCTAGGTCACCCTTCCATTTGGGGGGGGGAGACCCAGTACTTC. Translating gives CASSDLGHPSIWGGETQYF.

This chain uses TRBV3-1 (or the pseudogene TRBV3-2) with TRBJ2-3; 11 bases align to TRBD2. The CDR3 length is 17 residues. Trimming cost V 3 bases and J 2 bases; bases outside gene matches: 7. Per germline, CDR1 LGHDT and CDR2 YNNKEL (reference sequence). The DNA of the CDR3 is TGTGCCAGCAGCCACCTCGGGACTAGCGGACCCACAGATACGCAGTATTTT. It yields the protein CASSHLGTSGPTDTQYF.

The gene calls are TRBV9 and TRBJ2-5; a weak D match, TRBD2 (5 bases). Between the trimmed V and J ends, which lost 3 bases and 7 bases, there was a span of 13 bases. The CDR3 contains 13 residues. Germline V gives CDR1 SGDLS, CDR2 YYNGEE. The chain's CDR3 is CASSDGGGGTQYF. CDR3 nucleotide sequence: TGTGCCAGCAGCGATGGAGGTGGTGGGACCCAGTACTTC. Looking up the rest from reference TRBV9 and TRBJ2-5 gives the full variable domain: DSGVTQTPKHLITATGQRVTLRCSPRSGDLSVYWYQQSLDQGLQFLIQYYNGEERAKGNILERFSAQQFPDLHSELNLSSLELGDSALYFCASSDGGGGTQYFGPGTRLLVL.